This passage covers 7 T cell receptor beta chains from one sample sequenced in a study of blood T cells in healthy people across ages (dated by TCRdb to the mid-2010s). The library was produced with 5' RACE. Sequencing was carried out with an Illumina HiSeq 2500. The second PCR ran for roughly 7 to 11 cycles and used a J-beta primer mix along with a sample-barcoded 5' primer. TCRdb applied fastp at Q25 and MiXCR to the public reads, then kept only in-frame beta chains. Entries that share a CDR3 protein sequence are merged under the most common genes and DNA. This sample lists around 1,600,000 distinct CDR3 sequences; roughly 43% were detected once. Approximately 4% of the sample belongs to the ten largest clones. The sample comprised blood. These receptors all stem from a young woman in good health.

The chain links TRBV9 to TRBJ2-7; D remains unclear. Trimming left V 0 bases short and J 1 base short, with 11 bases between. The CDR3 contains 15 residues. The V gene's germline CDR1 is SGDLS and CDR2 YYNGEE. CDR3 nucleotide sequence: TGTGCCAGCAGCGTAGGTGGACCAGCGTCCTACGAGCAGTACTTC. This gives the protein CASSVGGPASYEQYF.

The chain couples TRBV29-1 to TRBJ2-1; perhaps TRBD2 as D (6 bases). This CDR3 spans 15 amino acids. V was pared by 3 bases and J by 1 base, with 13 bases between. The germline CDR1 and CDR2 sequences are SQVTM and ANQGSEA. The CDR3 DNA is TGCAGCGTTGACGGGGGTGGAGAATCCTACAATGAGCAGTTCTTC. It codes for CSVDGGGESYNEQFF.

Details on this clonotype: Compared with germline, one end of the junction differs, possibly owing to a read error. The rearrangement joins TRBV6-6 to TRBJ1-2, with 8 bases lining up with TRBD1. Germline V gene data show CDR1 as MNHNY and CDR2 as SVGAGI (reference sequence). The CDR3 is made up of 14 amino acids. CDR3 sequence: CASSYGQGNYDYTF. In nucleotides, the CDR3 is TGTGCCAGCAGTTACGGACAGGGTAACTATGACTACACCTTC.

This clonotype was picked up a small number of times. The chain recombines TRBV7-9 with TRBJ2-5; TRBD2 agrees at 7 bases. Near its end, the DNA agrees better with TRBJ2-7, so the J call may be wrong. Germline V gene data show CDR1 as SEHNR and CDR2 as FQNEAQ (reference sequence). This CDR3 is built from 15 residues. Here the CDR3 DNA reads TGTGCCAGCAGCCAAGAAGCGGGGCCCTTCTACGAGCAGTACTTC. This codes for CASSQEAGPFYEQYF.

This clonotype has a handful of counts. V is TRBV5-1 and J is TRBJ1-1; possible D gene TRBD1, 5 bases. Trimming pared 4 bases from V and 1 base from J, leaving 14 bases between. The CDR3 runs to 15 residues. Germline values: CDR1 SGHRS, CDR2 YFSETQ. CDR3 sequence (DNA): TGCGCCAGCAGCCAGATCCAGGGAAAGAACACTGAAGCTTTCTTT. Protein product: CASSQIQGKNTEAFF.

This clonotype turned up a few times. The chain carries TRBV27 and TRBJ2-7; 7 bases line up with TRBD1. This CDR3 has 15 amino acids. Germline loops: CDR1 MNHEY, CDR2 SMNVEV (reference sequence). With 5 bases clipped from V and 0 bases from J, the junction kept 7 bases outside the gene matches. Written as DNA, the CDR3 is TGTGCCAGCAGTGGGGGTCGGGACAGCTCCTACGAGCAGTACTTC. This translates into CASSGGRDSSYEQYF.

This clonotype was observed a handful of times. The V and J genes are TRBV20-1 and TRBJ2-5; tentative D call: TRBD2 (5 bases). The closer fit of TRBJ2-7 to the DNA end suggests the J call may be wrong. CDR1 and CDR2 from the germline V gene are DFQATT and SNEGSKA (reference sequence). The CDR3 spans 13 residues. In nucleotides, the CDR3 is TGCAGTGCTCGGCTAACTAGTGGCGGCGAGCAGTACTTC. Translating it yields CSARLTSGGEQYF.